Listed below are T cell receptor beta chains from one sample, sequenced in a study of human T cells and chemical hapten exposure. TCRdb processed the RACE reads anew with MiXCR; each CDR3 protein has one entry. The profile shows under 60,000 distinct CDR3 sequences, approximately 9.9% of them singletons. This material consisted of whole blood, taken in connection with sensitization to the hapten diphenylcyclopropenone (DPC). The receptors here all came from a woman between 40 and 50 years old with alopecia areata. Some clones in this sample may be carry-over from other donors' samples. Both conserved end residues are part of each CDR3. Fields, in order: clone size, J gene, D gene, V gene, CDR3 protein, CDR3 DNA. A D gene is named only where the DNA matches it firmly. Expanded clones are given a class, and other clones once, few, many or no size at all.

abundance: -; j_gene: TRBJ2-7; d_gene: -; v_gene: TRBV10-2; CDR3aa: CASSPRSNEQYF; CDR3nt: TGCGCCAGCAGCCCAAGGAGCAACGAGCAGTACTTC
abundance: -; j_gene: TRBJ2-7; d_gene: -; v_gene: TRBV18; CDR3aa: CASSLAAGTEQYF; CDR3nt: TGTGCCAGCTCACTGGCGGCTGGAACGGAGCAGTACTTC
abundance: few; j_gene: TRBJ2-1; d_gene: -; v_gene: TRBV7-2; CDR3aa: CASSLVGNVWNEQFF; CDR3nt: TGTGCCAGCAGCTTAGTAGGGAACGTTTGGAATGAGCAGTTCTTC
abundance: -; j_gene: TRBJ2-5; d_gene: TRBD2; v_gene: TRBV18; CDR3aa: CTSSTSGGPRETQYF; CDR3nt: TGTACCAGCTCAACTAGCGGGGGGCCGCGGGAGACCCAGTACTTC
abundance: -; j_gene: TRBJ1-6; d_gene: -; v_gene: TRBV10-3; CDR3aa: CAISGQRGQAYNSPLHF; CDR3nt: TGTGCCATCAGTGGGCAGCGTGGGCAGGCGTATAATTCACCCCTCCACTTT
abundance: many; j_gene: TRBJ2-1; d_gene: TRBD2; v_gene: TRBV3-1; CDR3aa: CASSPRRREGVNEQFF; CDR3nt: TGTGCCAGCAGCCCCCGCCGGCGGGAGGGTGTCAATGAGCAGTTCTTC
abundance: many; j_gene: TRBJ2-1; d_gene: TRBD1; v_gene: TRBV11-3; CDR3aa: CASSRQGWEQFF; CDR3nt: TGTGCCAGCAGCCGACAGGGTTGGGAGCAGTTCTTC
abundance: few; j_gene: TRBJ1-1; d_gene: -; v_gene: TRBV18; CDR3aa: CASSLISRETEAFF; CDR3nt: TGTGCCAGCTCACTTATTTCCCGGGAGACTGAAGCTTTCTTT
abundance: few; j_gene: TRBJ1-2; d_gene: -; v_gene: TRBV29-1; CDR3aa: CSVEVWRGDGYTF; CDR3nt: TGCAGCGTTGAAGTTTGGAGAGGGGATGGCTACACCTTC
abundance: -; j_gene: TRBJ1-5; d_gene: -; v_gene: TRBV10-3; CDR3aa: CAISESAGNNQPQHF; CDR3nt: TGTGCCATCAGTGAGTCGGCGGGGAACAATCAGCCCCAGCATTTT
abundance: many; j_gene: TRBJ1-5; d_gene: -; v_gene: TRBV3-1; CDR3aa: CASSQDQQPQHF; CDR3nt: TGTGCCAGCAGCCAAGATCAACAGCCCCAGCATTTT
abundance: few; j_gene: TRBJ2-7; d_gene: -; v_gene: TRBV28; CDR3aa: CASTLDGVRARYEQYF; CDR3nt: TGTGCCAGCACCCTCGACGGGGTCCGAGCGCGGTACGAGCAGTACTTC
abundance: few; j_gene: TRBJ2-3; d_gene: TRBD2; v_gene: TRBV10-3; CDR3aa: CAISEELAGGPRDTQYF; CDR3nt: TGTGCCATCAGTGAGGAACTAGCGGGGGGGCCAAGAGATACGCAGTATTTT
abundance: many; j_gene: TRBJ1-6; d_gene: TRBD1; v_gene: TRBV28; CDR3aa: CASSSGTGGYSPLHF; CDR3nt: TGTGCCAGCAGTTCCGGGACAGGGGGCTATTCACCCCTCCACTTT
abundance: -; j_gene: TRBJ1-4; d_gene: -; v_gene: TRBV20-1; CDR3aa: CSARTVAGNEKLFF; CDR3nt: TGCAGTGCTAGGACAGTCGCCGGTAATGAAAAACTGTTTTTT
abundance: many; j_gene: TRBJ1-2; d_gene: -; v_gene: TRBV4-3; CDR3aa: CASSHRASTNYGYTF; CDR3nt: TGCGCCAGCAGCCATAGGGCCAGCACTAACTATGGCTACACCTTC
abundance: many; j_gene: TRBJ1-5; d_gene: -; v_gene: TRBV6-1; CDR3aa: CASSSPTRGNQPQHF; CDR3nt: TGTGCCAGCAGTTCCCCAACGCGGGGCAATCAGCCCCAGCATTTT
abundance: few; j_gene: TRBJ2-3; d_gene: TRBD1; v_gene: TRBV7-6; CDR3aa: CASSSQTGRSTDTQYF; CDR3nt: TGTGCCAGCAGCTCGCAGACAGGGCGAAGCACAGATACGCAGTATTTT
abundance: many; j_gene: TRBJ1-1; d_gene: TRBD1; v_gene: TRBV6-1; CDR3aa: CASSEAWQGDTEAFF; CDR3nt: TGTGCCAGCAGTGAAGCTTGGCAGGGGGACACTGAAGCTTTCTTT
abundance: few; j_gene: TRBJ1-2; d_gene: TRBD1; v_gene: TRBV30; CDR3aa: CAWSPGQFFANYGYTF; CDR3nt: TGTGCCTGGAGTCCGGGACAGTTCTTTGCTAACTATGGCTACACCTTC
abundance: many; j_gene: TRBJ2-7; d_gene: -; v_gene: TRBV30; CDR3aa: CAWSVTATYEQYF; CDR3nt: TGTGCCTGGAGTGTTACCGCAACCTACGAGCAGTACTTC
abundance: -; j_gene: TRBJ1-5; d_gene: -; v_gene: TRBV28; CDR3aa: CASSLFTLRGGQPQHF; CDR3nt: TGTGCCAGCAGTTTATTTACCCTCAGAGGGGGTCAGCCCCAGCATTTT